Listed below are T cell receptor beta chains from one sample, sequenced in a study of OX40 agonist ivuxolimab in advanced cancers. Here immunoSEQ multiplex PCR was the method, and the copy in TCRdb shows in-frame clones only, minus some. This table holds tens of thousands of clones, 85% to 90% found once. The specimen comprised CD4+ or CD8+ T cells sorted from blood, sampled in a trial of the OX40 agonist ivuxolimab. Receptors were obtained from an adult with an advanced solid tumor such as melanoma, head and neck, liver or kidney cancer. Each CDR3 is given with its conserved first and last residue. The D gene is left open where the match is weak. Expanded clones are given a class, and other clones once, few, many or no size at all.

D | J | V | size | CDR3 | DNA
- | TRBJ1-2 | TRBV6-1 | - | CAIGYGYTF | TGTGCAATTGGCTATGGCTACACCTTC
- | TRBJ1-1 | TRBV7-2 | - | CASSAGATEAFF | TGTGCCAGCAGCGCAGGGGCCACTGAAGCTTTCTTT
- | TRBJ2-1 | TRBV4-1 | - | CASSQSPAAGYNEQFF | TGCGCCAGCAGCCAGTCCCCAGCGGCTGGTTACAATGAGCAGTTCTTC
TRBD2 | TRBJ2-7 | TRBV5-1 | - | CASQVAGVGEQYF | TGCGCCAGCCAAGTAGCGGGAGTAGGCGAGCAGTACTTC
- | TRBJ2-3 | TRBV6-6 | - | CASSYSGQLDTQYF | TGTGCCAGCAGTTACTCTGGACAGTTGGATACGCAGTATTTT
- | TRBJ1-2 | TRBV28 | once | CASSLGTNYGYTF | TGTGCCAGCAGTCTCGGGACTAATTATGGCTACACCTTC
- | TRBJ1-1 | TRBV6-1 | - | CASSPPTVNTEAFF | TGTGCCAGCAGTCCACCGACGGTGAACACTGAAGCTTTCTTT
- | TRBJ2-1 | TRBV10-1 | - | CASNLGPGSLWRKVYNEQFF | TGCGCCAGCAACCTAGGACCCGGGAGCCTCTGGCGGAAGGTCTACAATGAGCAGTTCTTC
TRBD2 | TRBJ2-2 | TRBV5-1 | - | CASSRGLAGPGPNTGELFF | TGCGCCAGCAGCAGGGGACTAGCGGGACCTGGCCCGAACACCGGGGAGCTGTTTTTT
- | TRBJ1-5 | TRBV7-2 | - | CASSSLYYSNQPQHF | TGTGCCAGCAGCTCCCTGTACTATAGCAATCAGCCCCAGCATTTT
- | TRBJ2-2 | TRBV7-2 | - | CASSLRPVSTGELFF | TGTGCCAGCAGCTTAAGGCCCGTATCCACCGGGGAGCTGTTTTTT
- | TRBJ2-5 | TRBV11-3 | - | CASSRVSDGETQYF | TGTGCCAGCAGCAGGGTATCGGATGGAGAGACCCAGTACTTC
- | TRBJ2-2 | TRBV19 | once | CASSRNVGELFF | TGTGCCAGTAGCCGAAATGTCGGGGAGCTGTTTTTT
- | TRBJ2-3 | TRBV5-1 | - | CASSLGSPDTQYF | TGCGCCAGCAGCTTGGGTTCACCAGATACGCAGTATTTT
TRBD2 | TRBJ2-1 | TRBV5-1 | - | CASSWPGLAGPQSYNEQFF | TGCGCCAGCAGCTGGCCGGGACTAGCGGGACCCCAGTCCTACAATGAGCAGTTCTTC
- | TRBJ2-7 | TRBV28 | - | CASSSPRPLPYEQYF | TGTGCCAGCAGTTCGCCACGGCCCTTACCCTACGAGCAGTACTTC
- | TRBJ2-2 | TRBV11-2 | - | CASSFVATTGELFF | TGTGCCAGCAGCTTTGTGGCGACTACCGGGGAGCTGTTTTTT
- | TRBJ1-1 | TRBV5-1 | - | CASSRETGGNTEAFF | TGCGCCAGCAGCCGGGAGACAGGTGGAAACACTGAAGCTTTCTTT
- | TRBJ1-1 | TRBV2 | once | CASNKDRNTEAFF | TGTGCCAGCAATAAGGACAGGAACACTGAAGCTTTCTTT
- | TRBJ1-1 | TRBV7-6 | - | CASSSNFREFEAFF | TGTGCCAGCAGCTCCAACTTTAGGGAATTTGAAGCTTTCTTT
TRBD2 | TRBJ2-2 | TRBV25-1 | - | CASRRASGNTGELFF | TGTGCTAGCCGACGAGCTAGCGGGAACACCGGGGAGCTGTTTTTT
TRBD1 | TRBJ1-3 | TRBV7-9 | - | CASSWDRGSGNTIYF | TGTGCCAGCAGTTGGGACAGGGGTAGTGGAAACACCATATATTTT
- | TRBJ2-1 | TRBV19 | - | CASSIGATWGYNEQFF | TGTGCCAGTAGTATAGGGGCCACGTGGGGGTACAATGAGCAGTTCTTC